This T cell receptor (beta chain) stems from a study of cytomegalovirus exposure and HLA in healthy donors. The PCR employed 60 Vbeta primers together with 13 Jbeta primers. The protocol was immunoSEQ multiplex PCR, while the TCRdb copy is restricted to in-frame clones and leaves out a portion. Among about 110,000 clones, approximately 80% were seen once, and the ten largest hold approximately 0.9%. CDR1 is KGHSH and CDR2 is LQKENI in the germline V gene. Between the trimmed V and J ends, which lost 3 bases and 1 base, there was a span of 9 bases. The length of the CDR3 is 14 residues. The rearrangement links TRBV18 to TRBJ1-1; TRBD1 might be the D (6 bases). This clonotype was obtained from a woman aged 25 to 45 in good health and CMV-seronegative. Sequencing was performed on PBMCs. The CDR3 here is CASSPVGQNTEAFF. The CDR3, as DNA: TGTGCCAGCTCACCCGTGGGACAGAACACTGAAGCTTTCTTT. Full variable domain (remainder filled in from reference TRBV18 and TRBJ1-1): NAGVMQNPRHLVRRRGQEARLRCSPMKGHSHVYWYRQLPEEGLKFMVYLQKENIIDESGMPKERFSAEFPKEGPSILRIQQVVRGDSAAYFCASSPVGQNTEAFFGQGTRLTVV.